The sequence of this T cell receptor (beta chain) was determined in a study of blood T cell repertoires in COVID-19. Study summary: COVID-19 samples, acute and convalescent, were from the United States, Italy and Spain. From T cells, B-cell-depleted T cells, or PBMCs came the material, which was cDNA or gDNA.

Seattle researchers signed up patients amid active infection and tracked them longitudinally. Germline CDR1 is SGHDT and CDR2 is YYEEEE. Trimming took 3 bases from V and 4 from J, leaving 2 bases between them. This CDR3 comprises 11 residues. The protocol was immunoSEQ multiplex PCR, while the TCRdb copy is restricted to in-frame clones and leaves out a portion. This table has 350,000 to 450,000 clones, more than 75% appearing once. The source is a woman aged 55-70 years with COVID-19, enrolled during active disease. The V and J genes are TRBV5-6 and TRBJ2-1; D remains unclear. The sequenced sample was peripheral blood. The CDR3 nucleotides read TGTGCCAGCAGCTCTTACAATGAGCAGTTCTTC. Translation gives CASSSYNEQFF.